The rows below give T cell receptor beta chains drawn from one sample of a study of blood T cell repertoires in COVID-19. The repertoire was sequenced with immunoSEQ multiplex PCR; TCRdb's copy has only in-frame clones and lacks some. Among fewer than 65,000 clones listed, 75% to 90% were seen once. Specimen: peripheral blood. These receptors originate from a woman aged 55-69 years with COVID-19, enrolled during active disease. Both conserved end residues are part of each CDR3. The D gene is left open where the match is weak. The size entry is marked missing in some rows and otherwise reads once, few, many or a size class.

d_gene	v_gene	abundance	j_gene	CDR3aa	CDR3nt
NA	TRBV6-5	once	TRBJ2-5	CASSYLARGETQYF	TGTGCCAGCAGTTATTTGGCCCGAGGAGAGACCCAGTACTTC
NA	TRBV4-2	once	TRBJ1-1	CASSQEAQGNTEAFF	TGTGCCAGCAGCCAAGAAGCACAGGGGAACACTGAAGCTTTCTTT
NA	TRBV30	NA	TRBJ2-7	CACSKGGGPREQYF	TGTGCCTGCTCTAAGGGGGGAGGGCCGCGCGAGCAGTACTTC
NA	TRBV5-4	NA	TRBJ2-4	CASSFDSNPPNIQYF	TGTGCCAGCAGCTTCGACAGTAACCCACCAAACATTCAGTACTTC
TRBD2	TRBV5-4	NA	TRBJ2-7	CASSAGLDPYEQYF	TGTGCCAGCAGCGCCGGACTAGATCCCTACGAGCAGTACTTC
TRBD2	TRBV6-4	NA	TRBJ2-1	CASRLAGVLYYNEQFF	TGTGCCAGTAGACTAGCAGGAGTCTTGTATTACAATGAGCAGTTCTTC
NA	TRBV12-3/TRBV12-4	NA	TRBJ1-2	CASSREIGEGYTF	TGTGCCAGCAGTCGTGAGATCGGGGAGGGCTACACCTTC
NA	TRBV19	NA	TRBJ1-5	CASSEAVAQHF	TGTGCCAGTAGTGAGGCCGTTGCCCAGCATTTT
TRBD2	TRBV24-1	NA	TRBJ2-2	CATSEPYSGRRGGELFF	TGTGCCACCAGTGAGCCGTATAGCGGGAGAAGGGGCGGGGAGCTGTTTTTT
TRBD1	TRBV15	NA	TRBJ1-2	CATSGTGSFYGYTF	TGTGCCACCAGCGGGACAGGTAGCTTTTATGGCTACACCTTC
NA	TRBV7-7	NA	TRBJ1-3	CASSLGAGNSGNTIYF	TGTGCTAGCAGCTTAGGCGCAGGCAACTCTGGAAACACCATATATTTT
TRBD1	TRBV7-9	few	TRBJ2-7	CASSLAGTGAYEQYF	TGTGCCAGCAGCTTAGCCGGGACAGGTGCCTACGAGCAGTACTTC
NA	TRBV9	NA	TRBJ1-1	CASSAGPRGYTEAFF	TGTGCCAGCAGCGCGGGCCCCAGGGGATACACTGAAGCTTTCTTT
NA	TRBV7-3	NA	TRBJ1-1	CASSTQPGYTEAFF	TGTGCCAGCAGCACTCAACCCGGGTACACTGAAGCTTTCTTT
NA	TRBV19	NA	TRBJ1-3	CASSMVRVGNTIYF	TGTGCCAGTAGTATGGTGAGGGTTGGAAACACCATATATTTT
TRBD2	TRBV11-3	NA	TRBJ2-5	CASSLDASGRPETQYF	TGTGCCAGCAGCCTAGACGCTAGCGGCCGTCCGGAGACCCAGTACTTC
TRBD2	TRBV24-1	NA	TRBJ2-7	CATSVGLAGSGDIYEQYF	TGTGCCACCAGTGTGGGGCTAGCGGGGAGCGGAGATATCTACGAGCAGTACTTC
TRBD2	TRBV5-4	NA	TRBJ2-3	CASSDGLAGADTQYF	TGTGCCAGCAGCGACGGACTAGCGGGAGCAGATACGCAGTATTTT
TRBD2	TRBV24-1	NA	TRBJ2-1	CATSDILAANEQFF	TGTGCCACCAGTGATATCCTAGCGGCCAATGAGCAGTTCTTC
TRBD2	TRBV5-6	NA	TRBJ2-1	CASSRGLAGTSYNEQFF	TGTGCCAGCAGCAGGGGGCTAGCGGGGACCTCCTACAATGAGCAGTTCTTC
NA	TRBV28	NA	TRBJ1-2	CASSFNYGEYGYTF	TGTGCCAGCAGTTTTAATTACGGAGAATATGGCTACACCTTC
TRBD2	TRBV3-1/TRBV3-2	once	TRBJ2-5	CASSQERTSRNQETQYF	TGTGCCAGCAGCCAAGAACGGACTAGCCGTAACCAAGAGACCCAGTACTTC
TRBD1	TRBV27	NA	TRBJ1-1	CASSLWGTGNTEAFF	TGTGCCAGCAGTTTATGGGGGACAGGGAACACTGAAGCTTTCTTT
NA	TRBV4-1	NA	TRBJ2-7	CASSQDRDTYEQYF	TGCGCCAGCAGCCAAGATCGGGACACCTACGAGCAGTACTTC
NA	TRBV29-1	NA	TRBJ1-2	CSVEGQGLSGYTF	TGCAGCGTTGAAGGGCAGGGGCTCAGCGGCTACACCTTC
NA	TRBV12-3/TRBV12-4	NA	TRBJ1-2	CASSLGEFYGYTF	TGTGCCAGCAGTTTAGGAGAGTTCTATGGCTACACCTTC
TRBD1	TRBV7-9	NA	TRBJ1-5	CASSPGQGWQPQHF	TGTGCCAGCAGCCCGGGACAGGGGTGGCAGCCCCAGCATTTT
NA	TRBV9	NA	TRBJ1-2	CASSGDPRGAYGYTF	TGTGCCAGCAGCGGGGACCCCAGGGGAGCTTATGGCTACACCTTC
TRBD1	TRBV24-1	NA	TRBJ1-2	CATSVPGQGDGYTF	TGTGCCACCAGTGTCCCCGGACAGGGGGATGGCTACACCTTC
TRBD2	TRBV9	NA	TRBJ2-7	CASSVPSGREYEQYF	TGTGCCAGCAGCGTCCCTAGCGGGAGAGAGTACGAGCAGTACTTC
NA	TRBV7-2	NA	TRBJ2-3	CASSQEVGRRQDTQYF	TGTGCCAGCAGCCAAGAGGTTGGGCGGAGGCAAGATACGCAGTATTTT
NA	TRBV5-1	NA	TRBJ2-7	CASSLDFYSYEQYF	TGCGCCAGCAGCTTGGATTTCTACAGCTACGAGCAGTACTTC
NA	TRBV2	once	TRBJ2-5	CASTPVGGETQYF	TGTGCCAGCACCCCGGTTGGAGGGGAGACCCAGTACTTC
TRBD1	TRBV11-3	NA	TRBJ2-7	CASSFRTGVKNEQYF	TGTGCCAGCAGCTTTCGGACAGGGGTGAAGAACGAGCAGTACTTC
TRBD2	TRBV19	once	TRBJ2-7	CASMRTSGISYEQYF	TGTGCCAGTATGCGGACTAGCGGGATTTCCTACGAGCAGTACTTC
NA	TRBV4-2	NA	TRBJ2-5	CASRQTGGGGETQYF	TGTGCCAGCAGACAGACCGGCGGCGGCGGGGAGACCCAGTACTTC
TRBD2	TRBV6-6	NA	TRBJ2-2	CASNPGLAGGELFF	TGTGCCAGCAACCCCGGACTAGCGGGCGGGGAGCTGTTTTTT
TRBD2	TRBV7-8	NA	TRBJ2-3	CASSARTSGGDTATQYF	TGTGCCAGCAGCGCAAGAACTAGCGGAGGGGACACAGCTACGCAGTATTTT
NA	TRBV7-9	once	TRBJ2-1	CASSLVQGRDTEQFF	TGTGCCAGCAGCTTAGTTCAGGGAAGGGATACTGAGCAGTTCTTC
NA	TRBV6-5	NA	TRBJ2-7	CASSFRDTPYEQYF	TGTGCCAGCAGTTTCCGGGACACCCCCTACGAGCAGTACTTC
TRBD1	TRBV5-6	NA	TRBJ1-4	CASSLGTGRSEKLFF	TGTGCCAGCAGCTTGGGGACAGGGCGAAGTGAAAAACTGTTTTTT
NA	TRBV7-3	NA	TRBJ1-5	CASSSGEDQPQHF	TGTGCCAGCAGCTCAGGGGAAGATCAGCCCCAGCATTTT
NA	TRBV7-6	NA	TRBJ1-1	CASSPIQAMGTEAFF	TGTGCCAGCAGCCCAATTCAGGCCATGGGCACTGAAGCTTTCTTT
NA	TRBV11-3	NA	TRBJ2-1	CASSLVGINEQFF	TGTGCCAGCAGCTTAGTGGGCATCAATGAGCAGTTCTTC
NA	TRBV19	NA	TRBJ1-5	CASSPRDTISNQPQHF	TGTGCCAGTAGTCCCCGGGACACTATTAGCAATCAGCCCCAGCATTTT
NA	TRBV24-1	once	TRBJ1-2	CATSELTGGGYTF	TGTGCCACCAGTGAGTTGACTGGGGGCGGCTACACCTTC
TRBD2	TRBV11-1	NA	TRBJ2-5	CASSRAATSGEETQYF	TGTGCCAGCAGTCGCGCCGCGACTAGCGGGGAAGAGACCCAGTACTTC